This T cell receptor (beta chain) was sequenced during a study of cytomegalovirus exposure and HLA in healthy donors. Study results and limitations: The analysis excluded some indistinguishable V segments, including TRBV6-2 and TRBV6-3. A cluster of highly shared sequence variants was likely a sequencing artifact.

The PCR used 60 Vbeta and 13 Jbeta primers. In the authors' workflow: About 12 million of the about 80 million unique TCR beta chains counted in a later analysis were shared. Only in-frame clones appear in the TCRdb table, and some are missing; sequencing was by immunoSEQ multiplex PCR. Clone size and V and J calls were adopted from that table, with D and trimming inferred from the DNA. This sample carries about 59,000 clones, with roughly 5.4% going to the ten biggest clones. Germline-derived CDR1 and CDR2 are SQVTM and ANQGSEA. The CDR3 sequence is 11 residues long. V lost 5 bases and J 4 bases, leaving 9 bases between the germline ends. In regard to this clone: Its target is unknown.

This receptor was taken from a man aged 25 to 40 in good health and CMV-seropositive. Specimen: PBMCs. The rearrangement uses TRBV29-1 and TRBJ2-7, with D unclear. The CDR3 spells CSVSTQYEQYF. The DNA for the CDR3 is TGCAGCGTTTCGACTCAGTACGAGCAGTACTTC.